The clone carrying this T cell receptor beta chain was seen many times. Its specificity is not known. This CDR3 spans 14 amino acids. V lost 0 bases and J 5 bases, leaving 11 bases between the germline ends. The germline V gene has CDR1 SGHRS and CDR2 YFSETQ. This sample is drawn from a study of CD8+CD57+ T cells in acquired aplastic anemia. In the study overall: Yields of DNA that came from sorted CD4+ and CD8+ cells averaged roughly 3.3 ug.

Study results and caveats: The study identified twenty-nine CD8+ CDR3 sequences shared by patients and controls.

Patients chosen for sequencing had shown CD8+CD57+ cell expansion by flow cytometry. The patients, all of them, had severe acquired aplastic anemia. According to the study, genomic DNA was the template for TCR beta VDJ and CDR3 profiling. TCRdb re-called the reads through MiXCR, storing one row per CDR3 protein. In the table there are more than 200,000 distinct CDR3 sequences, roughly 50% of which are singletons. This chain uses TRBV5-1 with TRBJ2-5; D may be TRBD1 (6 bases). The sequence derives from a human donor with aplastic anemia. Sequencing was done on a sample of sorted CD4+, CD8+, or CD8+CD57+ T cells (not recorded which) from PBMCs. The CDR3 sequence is CASSLGQEGETQYF. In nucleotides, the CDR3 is TGCGCCAGCAGCTTGGGACAGGAAGGTGAGACCCAGTACTTC.